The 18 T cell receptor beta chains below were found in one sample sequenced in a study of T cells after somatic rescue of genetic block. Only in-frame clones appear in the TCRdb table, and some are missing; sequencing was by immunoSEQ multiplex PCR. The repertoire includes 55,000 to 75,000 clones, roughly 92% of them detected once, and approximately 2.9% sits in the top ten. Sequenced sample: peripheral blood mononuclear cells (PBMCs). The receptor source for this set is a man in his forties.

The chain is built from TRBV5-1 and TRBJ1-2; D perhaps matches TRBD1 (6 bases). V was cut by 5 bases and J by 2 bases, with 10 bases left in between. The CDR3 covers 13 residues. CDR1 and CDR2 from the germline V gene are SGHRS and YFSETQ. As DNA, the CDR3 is TGCGCCAGCAGACCTGACAGGAACTATGGCTACACCTTC. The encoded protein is CASRPDRNYGYTF. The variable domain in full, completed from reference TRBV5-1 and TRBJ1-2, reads KAGVTQTPRYLIKTRGQQVTLSCSPISGHRSVSWYQQTPGQGLQFLFEYFSETQRNKGNFPGRFSGRQFSNSRSEMNVSTLELGDSALYLCASRPDRNYGYTFGSGTRLTVV.

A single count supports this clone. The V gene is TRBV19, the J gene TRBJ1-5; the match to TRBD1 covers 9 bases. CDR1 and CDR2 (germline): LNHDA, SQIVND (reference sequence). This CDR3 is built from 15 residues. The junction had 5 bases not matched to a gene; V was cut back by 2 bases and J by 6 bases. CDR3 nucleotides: TGTGCCAGTAGTATAACAACAGGGGGCGGTCAGCCCCAGCATTTT. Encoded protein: CASSITTGGGQPQHF.

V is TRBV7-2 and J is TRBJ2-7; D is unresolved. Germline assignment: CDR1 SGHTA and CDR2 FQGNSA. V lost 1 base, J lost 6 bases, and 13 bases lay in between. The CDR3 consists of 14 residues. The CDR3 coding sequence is TGTGCCAGCAGCTTAGATCTTGGCAGTCTCGAGCAGTACTTC. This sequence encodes CASSLDLGSLEQYF.

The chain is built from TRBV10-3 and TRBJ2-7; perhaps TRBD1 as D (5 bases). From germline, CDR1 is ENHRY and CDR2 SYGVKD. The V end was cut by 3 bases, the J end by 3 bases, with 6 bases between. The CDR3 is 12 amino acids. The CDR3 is CAISETGYEQYF. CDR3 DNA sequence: TGTGCCATCAGTGAAACAGGCTACGAGCAGTACTTC.

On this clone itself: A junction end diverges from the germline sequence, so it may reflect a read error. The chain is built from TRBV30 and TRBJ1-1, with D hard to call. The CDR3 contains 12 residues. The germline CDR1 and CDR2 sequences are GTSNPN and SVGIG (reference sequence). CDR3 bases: TGTGCCTGGAGTTCTCGGACGGAGGCCGTGGTCTTT. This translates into CAWSSRTEAVVF.

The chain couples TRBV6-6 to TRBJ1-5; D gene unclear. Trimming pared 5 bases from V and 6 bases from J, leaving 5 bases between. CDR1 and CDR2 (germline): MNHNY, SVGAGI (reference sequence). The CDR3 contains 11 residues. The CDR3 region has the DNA TGTGCCAGCAGTGACGGTCAGCCCCAGCATTTT. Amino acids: CASSDGQPQHF.

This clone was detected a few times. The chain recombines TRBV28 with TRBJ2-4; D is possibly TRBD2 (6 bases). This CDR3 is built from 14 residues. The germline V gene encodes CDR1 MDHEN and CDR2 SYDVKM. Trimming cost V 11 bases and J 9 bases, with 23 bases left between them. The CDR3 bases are TGTGCCTCGGACGGGAGCGCCGCGGGTGGCATTCAGTACTTC. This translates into CASDGSAAGGIQYF. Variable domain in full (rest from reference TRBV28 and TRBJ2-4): DVKVTQSSRYLVKRTGEKVFLECVQDMDHENMFWYRQDPGLGLRLIYFSYDVKMKEKGDIPEGYSVSREKKERFSLILESASTNQTSMYLCASDGSAAGGIQYFGAGTRLSVL.

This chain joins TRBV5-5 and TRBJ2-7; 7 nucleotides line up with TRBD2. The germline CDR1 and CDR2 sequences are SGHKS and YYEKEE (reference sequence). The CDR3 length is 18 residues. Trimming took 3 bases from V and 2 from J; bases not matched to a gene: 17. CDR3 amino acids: CASSSEPMGGTYTYEQYF. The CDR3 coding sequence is TGTGCCAGCAGCTCGGAACCGATGGGGGGGACCTATACCTACGAGCAGTACTTC.

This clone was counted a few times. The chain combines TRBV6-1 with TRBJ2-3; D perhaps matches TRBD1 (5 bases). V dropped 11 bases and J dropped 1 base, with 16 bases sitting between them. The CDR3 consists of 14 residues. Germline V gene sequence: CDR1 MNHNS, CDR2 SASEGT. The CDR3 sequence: CAGSGYPGTDTQYF. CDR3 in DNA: TGTGCCGGATCAGGGTACCCCGGCACAGATACGCAGTATTTT.

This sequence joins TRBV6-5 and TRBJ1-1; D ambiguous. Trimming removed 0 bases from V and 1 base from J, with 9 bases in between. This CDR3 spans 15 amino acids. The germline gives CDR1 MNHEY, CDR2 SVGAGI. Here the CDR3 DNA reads TGTGCCAGCAGTTACTCGGGCCTTTCGAACACTGAAGCTTTCTTT. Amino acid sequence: CASSYSGLSNTEAFF.

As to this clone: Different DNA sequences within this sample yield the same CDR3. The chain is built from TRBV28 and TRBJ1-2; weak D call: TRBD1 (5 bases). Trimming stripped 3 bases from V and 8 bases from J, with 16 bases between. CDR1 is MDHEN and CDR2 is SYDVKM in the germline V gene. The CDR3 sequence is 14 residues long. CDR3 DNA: TGTGCCAGCAGTTTTGGCCAGGGTAGATACGGCTACACCTTC. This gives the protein CASSFGQGRYGYTF.

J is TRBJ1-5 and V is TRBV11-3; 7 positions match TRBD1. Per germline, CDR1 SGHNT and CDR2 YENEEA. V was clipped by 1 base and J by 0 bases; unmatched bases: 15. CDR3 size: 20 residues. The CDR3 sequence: CASSLVRRDSVALSNQPQHF. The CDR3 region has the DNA TGTGCCAGCAGCTTAGTTCGGCGGGACAGCGTTGCCCTTAGCAATCAGCCCCAGCATTTT. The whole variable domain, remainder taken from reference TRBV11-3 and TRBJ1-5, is EAGVVQSPRYKIIEKKQPVAFWCNPISGHNTLYWYLQNLGQGPELLIRYENEEAVDDSQLPKDRFSAERLKGVDSTLKIQPAELGDSAVYLCASSLVRRDSVALSNQPQHFGDGTRLSIL.

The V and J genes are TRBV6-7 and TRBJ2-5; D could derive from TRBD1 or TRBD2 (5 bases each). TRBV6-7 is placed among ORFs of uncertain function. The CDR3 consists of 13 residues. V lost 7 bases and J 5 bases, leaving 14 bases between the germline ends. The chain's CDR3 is CASTPGTEETQYF. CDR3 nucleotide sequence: TGTGCCAGCACTCCTGGGACGGAGGAGACCCAGTACTTC.

The CDR3 sequence is CASTLGSWDEQFF. CDR3 nucleotide sequence: TGTGCCAGTACCCTGGGATCATGGGATGAGCAGTTCTTC. J is TRBJ2-1 and V is TRBV19; D gene uncertain. Germline V gene lookup returns CDR1 LNHDA and CDR2 SQIVND (reference sequence). The V end lost 7 bases, the J end lost 8 bases, and 15 bases lay between the germline ends. The CDR3 extends over 13 amino acids.

This chain's CDR3 is CASSDRGSETQYF. CDR3 nucleotide sequence: TGTGCCAGCAGCGATCGGGGGAGTGAGACCCAGTACTTC. This chain links TRBV13 with TRBJ2-5; D is possibly TRBD2 (6 bases). Deletions cut 5 bases from V and 5 bases from J, with 12 bases between. The CDR3 sequence is 13 residues long. Germline CDR1 and CDR2: PRHDT and FYEKMQ (reference sequence).

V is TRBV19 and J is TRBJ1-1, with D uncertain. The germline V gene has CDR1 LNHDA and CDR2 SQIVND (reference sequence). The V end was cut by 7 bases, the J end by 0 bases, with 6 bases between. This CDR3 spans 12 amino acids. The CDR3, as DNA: TGTGCCAGTAAACAGCTGAACACTGAAGCTTTCTTT. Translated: CASKQLNTEAFF. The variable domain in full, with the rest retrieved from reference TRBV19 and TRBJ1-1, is DGGITQSPKYLFRKEGQNVTLSCEQNLNHDAMYWYRQDPGQGLRLIYYSQIVNDFQKGDIAEGYSVSREKKESFPLTVTSAQKNPTAFYLCASKQLNTEAFFGQGTRLTVV.

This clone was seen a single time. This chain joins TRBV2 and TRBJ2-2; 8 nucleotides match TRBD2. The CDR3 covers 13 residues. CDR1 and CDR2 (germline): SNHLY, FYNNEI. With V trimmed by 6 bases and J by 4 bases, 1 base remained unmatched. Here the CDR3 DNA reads TGTGCCAGCAGAGCGGGGGTCACCGGGGAGCTGTTTTTT. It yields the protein CASRAGVTGELFF.

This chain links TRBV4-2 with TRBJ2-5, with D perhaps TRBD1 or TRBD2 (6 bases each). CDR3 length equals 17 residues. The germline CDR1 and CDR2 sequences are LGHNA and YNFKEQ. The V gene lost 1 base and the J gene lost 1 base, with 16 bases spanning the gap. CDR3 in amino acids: CASSQGGLRGLQETQYF. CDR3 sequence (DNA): TGTGCCAGCAGCCAAGGAGGCCTCCGGGGGCTCCAAGAGACCCAGTACTTC.